These 10 T cell receptor beta chains were sequenced from one sample in a study of blood T cell repertoires in COVID-19. Libraries were prepared by immunoSEQ multiplex PCR; TCRdb keeps only in-frame clonotypes and omits some of them. The sample records some 130,000 clones, 86% being singletons. Sequenced sample: PBMCs or T cells enriched from blood (not recorded which). The receptors here all came from a man between 45 and 60 years old who had recovered from COVID-19.

The chain uses TRBV9 and TRBJ1-1, with 8 bases lining up with TRBD1. From germline, CDR1 is SGDLS and CDR2 YYNGEE. The CDR3 runs to 14 residues. Trimming removed 6 bases from V and 4 bases from J; junction bases left unmatched: 8. The CDR3 DNA follows: TGTGCCAGCACCCAGGGGGCGGAGGGCACTGAAGCTTTCTTT. Translation: CASTQGAEGTEAFF.

The chain has TRBV5-6 and TRBJ2-3; 7 nucleotides agree with TRBD2. Germline CDR1 reads SGHDT; CDR2 reads YYEEEE. Losses at the gene ends were 2 bases for V and 11 bases for J; bases not matched to a gene: 14. This CDR3 spans 15 amino acids. The DNA for the CDR3 is TGTGCCAGCAGCTTTTTTGGTCTGACGGGAGGTAGGCAGTATTTT. Encoded protein: CASSFFGLTGGRQYF. Variable domain in full (rest from reference TRBV5-6 and TRBJ2-3): DAGVTQSPTHLIKTRGQQVTLRCSPKSGHDTVSWYQQALGQGPQFIFQYYEEEERQRGNFPDRFSGHQFPNYSSELNVNALLLGDSALYLCASSFFGLTGGRQYFGPGTRLTVL.

The chain uses TRBV6-5 and TRBJ1-3; possibly TRBD1 for D (5 bases). Germline CDR1 and CDR2: MNHEY and SVGAGI. The CDR3 has 15 residues. V lost 7 bases and J 3 bases, leaving 16 bases between the germline ends. The CDR3 coding sequence is TGTGCCAGCAATCGGGCCCCGGGGGGTGGAAACACCATATATTTT. Protein: CASNRAPGGGNTIYF.

The genes are TRBV28 and TRBJ2-3, with D perhaps TRBD2 (7 bases). The germline CDR1 and CDR2 sequences are MDHEN and SYDVKM. Trimming left V 1 base short and J 5 bases short, with 13 bases between. The CDR3 totals 15 residues. This chain's CDR3 is CASSLFGGAQDTQYF. The CDR3 nucleotides read TGTGCCAGCAGTTTATTTGGGGGGGCCCAAGATACGCAGTATTTT.

This chain joins TRBV5-1 and TRBJ2-5, with no clear D. Germline V CDR1 and CDR2: SGHRS, YFSETQ. The CDR3 is 13 residues long. Trimming took 0 bases from V and 5 from J, leaving 8 bases between them. The CDR3 spells CASSLGNRETQYF. In DNA form, the CDR3 reads TGCGCCAGCAGCTTGGGTAACCGGGAGACCCAGTACTTC.

The chain is built from TRBV28 and TRBJ1-4; D gene unclear. This CDR3 region has 13 residues. Between the trimmed V and J ends, which lost 2 bases and 7 bases, there was a span of 8 bases. The V gene's germline CDR1 is MDHEN and CDR2 SYDVKM. The CDR3 sequence: CASSLRGIEKLFF. The CDR3 DNA reads as TGTGCCAGCAGTTTACGAGGGATTGAAAAACTGTTTTTT.

In its sample, this clone was seen a few times. The chain carries TRBV4-1 and TRBJ2-1; 8 positions agree with TRBD1. Germline assignment: CDR1 MGHRA and CDR2 YSYEKL. This CDR3 contains 16 residues. The V and J ends lost 4 bases and 1 base, in that order; junction bases with no gene match: 6. DNA for the CDR3: TGCGCCAGCAGCCTTTTACAGGGGGGATCCTACAATGAGCAGTTCTTC. This sequence encodes CASSLLQGGSYNEQFF.

The rearrangement links TRBV30 to TRBJ2-3; D unclear. This CDR3 region has 13 residues. Trimming cost V 0 bases and J 6 bases, with 10 bases left between them. The germline V gene has CDR1 GTSNPN and CDR2 SVGIG (reference sequence). In nucleotides, the CDR3 is TGTGCCTGGAGTGTGGGCTGGGCGGATACGCAGTATTTT. Encoded protein: CAWSVGWADTQYF.

The J gene is TRBJ2-2, the V gene TRBV19; D is perhaps TRBD2 (7 bases). Deletions cut 1 base from V and 5 bases from J, with 11 bases between. The CDR3 consists of 15 residues. The germline gives CDR1 LNHDA, CDR2 SQIVND (reference sequence). CDR3 sequence: CASSIAGGRTGELFF. The CDR3 region has the DNA TGTGCCAGTAGTATAGCGGGGGGCCGGACCGGGGAGCTGTTTTTT.

J is TRBJ2-1 and V is TRBV7-3; 13 bases align to TRBD2. This CDR3 spans 16 amino acids. Germline CDR1 reads SGHTA; CDR2 reads FQGTGA. V was pared by 5 bases and J by 9 bases, with 10 bases of the junction left unmatched. DNA of the CDR3: TGTGCCAGCAGCACCGACACTAGCGGGGGGGCGGTTGAGCAGTTCTTC. It encodes CASSTDTSGGAVEQFF.